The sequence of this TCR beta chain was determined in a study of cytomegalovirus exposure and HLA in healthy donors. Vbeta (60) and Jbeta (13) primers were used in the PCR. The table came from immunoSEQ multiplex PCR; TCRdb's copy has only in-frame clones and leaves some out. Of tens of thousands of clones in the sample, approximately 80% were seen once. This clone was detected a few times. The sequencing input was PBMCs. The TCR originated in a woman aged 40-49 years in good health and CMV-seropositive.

This CDR3 reads CASSLSQEVTGELFF. CDR3 nucleotide sequence: TGTGCCAGCAGTTTAAGTCAGGAGGTCACCGGGGAGCTGTTTTTT. The gene calls are TRBV28 and TRBJ2-2; perhaps TRBD2 as D (5 bases). Deletions cut 2 bases from V and 4 bases from J, with 11 bases between. The CDR3 length is 15 residues. Per germline, CDR1 MDHEN and CDR2 SYDVKM.